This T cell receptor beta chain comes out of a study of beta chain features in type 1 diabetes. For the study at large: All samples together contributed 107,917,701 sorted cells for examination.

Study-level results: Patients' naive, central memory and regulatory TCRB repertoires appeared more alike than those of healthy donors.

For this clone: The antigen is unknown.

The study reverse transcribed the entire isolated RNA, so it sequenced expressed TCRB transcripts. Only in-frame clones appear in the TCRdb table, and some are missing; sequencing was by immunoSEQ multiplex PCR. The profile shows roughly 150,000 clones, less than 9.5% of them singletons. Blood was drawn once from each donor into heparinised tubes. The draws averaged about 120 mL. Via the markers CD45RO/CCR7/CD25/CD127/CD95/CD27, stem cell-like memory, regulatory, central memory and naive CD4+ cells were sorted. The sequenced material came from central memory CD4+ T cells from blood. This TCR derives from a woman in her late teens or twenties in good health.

CDR3 nucleotides: TGTGCCAGCTCGGGACAGGGCGGTGAGCAGTTCTTC. This gives the protein CASSGQGGEQFF. The gene calls are TRBV6-6 and TRBJ2-1; 9 bases match TRBD1. Germline values: CDR1 MNHNY, CDR2 SVGAGI (reference sequence). The CDR3 sequence is 12 residues long. The junction had 5 bases not matched to a gene; V was cut back by 8 bases and J by 9 bases.